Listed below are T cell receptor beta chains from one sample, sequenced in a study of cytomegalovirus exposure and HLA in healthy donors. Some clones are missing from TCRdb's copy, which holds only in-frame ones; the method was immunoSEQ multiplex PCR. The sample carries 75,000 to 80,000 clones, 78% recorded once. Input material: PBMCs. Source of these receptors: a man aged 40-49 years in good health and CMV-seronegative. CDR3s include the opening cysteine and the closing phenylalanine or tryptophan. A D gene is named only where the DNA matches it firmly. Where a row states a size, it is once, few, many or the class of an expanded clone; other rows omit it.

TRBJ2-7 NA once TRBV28 TGTGCCAGCAGTTCACTAGTCCCAGGCTCCTACGAGCAGTACTTC CASSSLVPGSYEQYF
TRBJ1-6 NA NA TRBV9 TGTGCCAGCAGCGTAGATGCTTCGCCCCGGTCACCCCTCCACTTT CASSVDASPRSPLHF
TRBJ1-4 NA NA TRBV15 TGTGCCACCAGAGAACGGGGGACGCCTAATGAAAAACTGTTTTTT CATRERGTPNEKLFF
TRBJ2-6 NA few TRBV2 TGTGCCAGCAGTGAACCAGGCCTGAGCTCTGGGGCCAACGTCCTGACTTTC CASSEPGLSSGANVLTF
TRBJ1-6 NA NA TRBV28 TGTGCCAGCAGTTTAACGCTCGACAAAACACCCCTCCACTTT CASSLTLDKTPLHF
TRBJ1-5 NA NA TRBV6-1 TGTGCCAGCAGGGACCGACAGAGCAATCAGCCCCAGCATTTT CASRDRQSNQPQHF
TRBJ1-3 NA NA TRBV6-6 TGTGCCAGCAGTTACGCGGGGGGCGGCACCATATATTTT CASSYAGGGTIYF
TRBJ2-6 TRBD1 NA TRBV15 TGTGCCACCAGCAGAAACAGGGGCTCTGGGGCCAACGTCCTGACTTTC CATSRNRGSGANVLTF
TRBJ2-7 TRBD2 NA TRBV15 TGTGCCACCAGCAGGGGTCCTCGGCTAGCGGGAGGAATACGGGAATACGAGCAGTACTTC CATSRGPRLAGGIREYEQYF
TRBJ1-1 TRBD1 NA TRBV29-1 TGCAGCGTTGAAGGGACAGGGGGAGGAAGTACTGAAGCTTTCTTT CSVEGTGGGSTEAFF
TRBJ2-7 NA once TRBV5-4 TGTGCCAGCAGCCGGGATGGCTACGAGCAGTACTTC CASSRDGYEQYF
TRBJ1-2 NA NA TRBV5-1 TGCGCCAGCAGCCCTCTACAGGGCTATGGCTACACCTTC CASSPLQGYGYTF
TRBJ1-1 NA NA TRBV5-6 TGTGCCAGCAGCTTGGCCGGACACTCAACTGAAGCTTTCTTT CASSLAGHSTEAFF
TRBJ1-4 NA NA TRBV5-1 TGCGCCAGCAGCTTCGACGGGATCAAAACTGAAAAACTGTTTTTT CASSFDGIKTEKLFF
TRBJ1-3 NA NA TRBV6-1 TGTGCCAGTGGGGCAGGAAACACCATATATTTT CASGAGNTIYF
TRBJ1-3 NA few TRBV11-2 TGTGCCAGCAGCTTAGAATCCCTAAACACCATATATTTT CASSLESLNTIYF
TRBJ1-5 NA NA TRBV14 TGTGCCAGCAGCCCGGAGGGAGGGAGCAATCAGCCCCAGCATTTT CASSPEGGSNQPQHF
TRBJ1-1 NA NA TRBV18 TGTGCCAGCTCACCGCGGGAGGGATCCCGGACTGAAGCTTTCTTT CASSPREGSRTEAFF
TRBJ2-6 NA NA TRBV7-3 TGTGCCAGCAGCCCACGCGGGCTGCAGATCTCTGGGGCCAACGTCCTGACTTTC CASSPRGLQISGANVLTF
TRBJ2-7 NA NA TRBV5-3 TGTGCCAGAAGCTTGGTCTCGGTGGGGCCCTACGAGCAGTACTTC CARSLVSVGPYEQYF
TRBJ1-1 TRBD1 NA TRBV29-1 TGCAGCGGTGCCGGGACAGGGGGTCTAGGAGCTTTCTTT CSGAGTGGLGAFF
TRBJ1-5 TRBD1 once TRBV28 TGTGCCAGCAGAGAAACAGGGGGGGACAATCAGCCCCAGCATTTT CASRETGGDNQPQHF
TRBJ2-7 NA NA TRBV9 TGTGCCAGCAGCGTAGATCCAGGGTTCGAGCAGTACTTC CASSVDPGFEQYF
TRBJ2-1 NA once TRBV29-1 TGCAGCGCCCGCGGGTGGAGGGGCAATGAGCAGTTCTTC CSARGWRGNEQFF
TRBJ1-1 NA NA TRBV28 TGTGCCAGCAGTCCAGCCCGGAGGACCACTGAAGCTTTCTTT CASSPARRTTEAFF
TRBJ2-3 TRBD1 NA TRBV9 TGTGCCAGCAGCCCGGGGACAGGGTATTTCTCAGATACGCAGTATTTT CASSPGTGYFSDTQYF
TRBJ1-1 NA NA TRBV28 TGTGCCAGCAGTCCCTTCTCGGGGGTCCCTCTGGGGAACACTGAAGCTTTCTTT CASSPFSGVPLGNTEAFF
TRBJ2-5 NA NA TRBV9 TGTGCCAGCAGCGTTTGGACAGAACAAGAGACCCAGTACTTC CASSVWTEQETQYF
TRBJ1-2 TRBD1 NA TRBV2 TGTGCCAGCAGTAAAGAGACAGGGAACTCTAACTATGGCTACACCTTC CASSKETGNSNYGYTF
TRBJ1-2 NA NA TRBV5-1 TGCGCCAGCAGCACACAGGCTAACTATGGCTACACCTTC CASSTQANYGYTF
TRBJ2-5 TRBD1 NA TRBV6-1 TGTGCCAGCCGGGACAGGGGGCTAGTCCAAGAGACCCAGTACTTC CASRDRGLVQETQYF